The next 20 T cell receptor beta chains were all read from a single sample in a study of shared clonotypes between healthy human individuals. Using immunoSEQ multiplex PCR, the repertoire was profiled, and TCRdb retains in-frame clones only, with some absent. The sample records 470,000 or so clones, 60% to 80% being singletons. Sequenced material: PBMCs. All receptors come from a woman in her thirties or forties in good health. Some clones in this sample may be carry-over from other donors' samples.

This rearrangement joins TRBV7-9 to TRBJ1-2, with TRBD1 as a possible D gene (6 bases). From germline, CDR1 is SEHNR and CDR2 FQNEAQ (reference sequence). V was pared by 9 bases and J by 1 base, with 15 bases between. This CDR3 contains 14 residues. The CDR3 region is CASFTGQLNYGYTF. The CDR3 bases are TGTGCCAGTTTCACCGGACAGCTTAACTATGGCTACACCTTC.

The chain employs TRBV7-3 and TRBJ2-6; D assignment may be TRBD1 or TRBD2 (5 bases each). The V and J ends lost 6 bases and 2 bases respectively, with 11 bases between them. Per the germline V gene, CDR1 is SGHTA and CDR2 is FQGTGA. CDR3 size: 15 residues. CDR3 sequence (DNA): TGTGCCAGCAGTCCCGGGGCGCCTGGGGCCAACGTCCTGACTTTC. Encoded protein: CASSPGAPGANVLTF.

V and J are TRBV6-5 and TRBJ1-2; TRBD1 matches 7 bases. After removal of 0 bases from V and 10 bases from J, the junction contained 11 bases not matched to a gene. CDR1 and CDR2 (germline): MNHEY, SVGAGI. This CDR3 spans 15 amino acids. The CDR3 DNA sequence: TGTGCCAGCAGTTACTCCGGGGGCCGGGACAGTCCCTACACCTTC. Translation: CASSYSGGRDSPYTF.

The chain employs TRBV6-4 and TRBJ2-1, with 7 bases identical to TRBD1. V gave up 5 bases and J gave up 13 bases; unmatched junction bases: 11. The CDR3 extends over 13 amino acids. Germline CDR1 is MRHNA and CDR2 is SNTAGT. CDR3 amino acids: CASSLEFRDRQFF. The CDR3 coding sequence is TGTGCCAGCAGTTTAGAATTCCGGGACAGACAGTTCTTC.

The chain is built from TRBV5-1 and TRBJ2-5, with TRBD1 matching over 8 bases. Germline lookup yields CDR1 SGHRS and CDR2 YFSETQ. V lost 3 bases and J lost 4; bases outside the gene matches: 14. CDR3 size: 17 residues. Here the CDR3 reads CASSWGGQGSELETQYF. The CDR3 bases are TGCGCCAGCAGCTGGGGAGGACAGGGATCGGAGTTAGAGACCCAGTACTTC.

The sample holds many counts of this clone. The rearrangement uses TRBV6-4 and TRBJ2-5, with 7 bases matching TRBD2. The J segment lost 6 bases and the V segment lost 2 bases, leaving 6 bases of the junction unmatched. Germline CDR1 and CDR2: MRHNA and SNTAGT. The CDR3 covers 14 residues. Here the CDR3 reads CASSDGGSRKTQYF. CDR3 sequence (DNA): TGTGCCAGCAGTGACGGCGGGAGTCGTAAGACCCAGTACTTC.

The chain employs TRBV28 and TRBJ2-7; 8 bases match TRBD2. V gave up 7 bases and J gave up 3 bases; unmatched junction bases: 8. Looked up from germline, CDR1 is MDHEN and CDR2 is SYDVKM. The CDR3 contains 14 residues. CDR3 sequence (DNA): TGTGCCAGCACCCACCGCCGGGAGGGCTACGAGCAGTACTTC. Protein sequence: CASTHRREGYEQYF. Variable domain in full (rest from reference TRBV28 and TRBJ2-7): DVKVTQSSRYLVKRTGEKVFLECVQDMDHENMFWYRQDPGLGLRLIYFSYDVKMKEKGDIPEGYSVSREKKERFSLILESASTNQTSMYLCASTHRREGYEQYFGPGTRLTVT.

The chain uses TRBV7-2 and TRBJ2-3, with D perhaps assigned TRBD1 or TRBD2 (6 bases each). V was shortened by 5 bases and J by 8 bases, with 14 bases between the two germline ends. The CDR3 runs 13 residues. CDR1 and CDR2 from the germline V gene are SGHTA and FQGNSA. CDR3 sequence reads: CASSPGEVVTQYF. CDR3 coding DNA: TGTGCCAGCAGCCCAGGGGAGGTCGTTACGCAGTATTTT.

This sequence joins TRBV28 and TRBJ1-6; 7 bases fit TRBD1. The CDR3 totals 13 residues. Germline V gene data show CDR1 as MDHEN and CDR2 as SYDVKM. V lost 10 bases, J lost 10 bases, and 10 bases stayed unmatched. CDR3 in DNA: TGTGCCACCTTTCGACAGGGAAACTCACCCCTCCACTTT. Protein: CATFRQGNSPLHF.

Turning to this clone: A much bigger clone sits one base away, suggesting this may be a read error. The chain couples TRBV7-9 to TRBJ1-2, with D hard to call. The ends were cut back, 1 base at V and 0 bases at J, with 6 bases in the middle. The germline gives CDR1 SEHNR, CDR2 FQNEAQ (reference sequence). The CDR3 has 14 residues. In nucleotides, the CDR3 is TGTGCCAGCAGCTTAGGGCCAGCTAACTATGGCTACACCTTC. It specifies CASSLGPANYGYTF.

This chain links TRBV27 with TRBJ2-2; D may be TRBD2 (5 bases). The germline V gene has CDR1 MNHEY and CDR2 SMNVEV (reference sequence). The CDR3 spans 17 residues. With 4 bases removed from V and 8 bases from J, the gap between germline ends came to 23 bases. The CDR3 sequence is CASSSLLGGGVGGELFF. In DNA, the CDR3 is TGTGCCAGCAGTTCCTTACTAGGAGGTGGGGTTGGTGGGGAGCTGTTTTTT.

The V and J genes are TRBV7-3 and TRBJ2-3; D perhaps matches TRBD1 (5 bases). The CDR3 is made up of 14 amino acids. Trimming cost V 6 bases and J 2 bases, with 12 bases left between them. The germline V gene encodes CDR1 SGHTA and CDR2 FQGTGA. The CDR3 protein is CASSPGPSTDTQYF. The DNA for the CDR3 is TGTGCCAGCAGTCCAGGGCCTTCCACAGATACGCAGTATTTT.

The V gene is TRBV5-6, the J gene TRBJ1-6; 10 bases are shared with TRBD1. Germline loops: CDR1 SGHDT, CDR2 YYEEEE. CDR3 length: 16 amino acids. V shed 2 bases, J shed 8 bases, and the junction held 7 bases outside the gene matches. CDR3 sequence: CASSLGTGTGDSPLHF. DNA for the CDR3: TGTGCCAGCAGCTTAGGCACCGGGACAGGGGATTCACCCCTCCACTTT.

CDR3 in amino acids: CASSLRPSGHTSIDTQYF. Here the CDR3 DNA reads TGCGCCAGCAGCTTGCGCCCTAGCGGGCATACCTCTATAGATACGCAGTATTTT. The rearrangement links TRBV5-1 to TRBJ2-3; 8 positions agree with TRBD2. The CDR3 consists of 18 residues. The V segment lost 1 base and the J segment 5 bases; nucleotides outside the gene matches: 15. The germline V gene has CDR1 SGHRS and CDR2 YFSETQ. Using reference TRBV5-1 and TRBJ2-3 for the parts outside the CDR3, the full variable domain is KAGVTQTPRYLIKTRGQQVTLSCSPISGHRSVSWYQQTPGQGLQFLFEYFSETQRNKGNFPGRFSGRQFSNSRSEMNVSTLELGDSALYLCASSLRPSGHTSIDTQYFGPGTRLTVL.

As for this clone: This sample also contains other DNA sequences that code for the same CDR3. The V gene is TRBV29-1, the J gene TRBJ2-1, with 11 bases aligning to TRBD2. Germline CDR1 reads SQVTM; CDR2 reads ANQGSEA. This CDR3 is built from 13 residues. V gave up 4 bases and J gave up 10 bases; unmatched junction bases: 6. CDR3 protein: CSVVLAGAGEQFF. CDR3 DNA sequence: TGCAGCGTTGTACTAGCGGGAGCAGGGGAGCAGTTCTTC.

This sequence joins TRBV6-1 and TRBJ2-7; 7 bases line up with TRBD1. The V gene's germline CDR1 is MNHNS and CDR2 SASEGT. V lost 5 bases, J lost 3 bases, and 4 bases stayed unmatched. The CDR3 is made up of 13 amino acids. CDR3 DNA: TGTGCCAGCAGTAGGGACAGCTACTACGAGCAGTACTTC. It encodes CASSRDSYYEQYF.

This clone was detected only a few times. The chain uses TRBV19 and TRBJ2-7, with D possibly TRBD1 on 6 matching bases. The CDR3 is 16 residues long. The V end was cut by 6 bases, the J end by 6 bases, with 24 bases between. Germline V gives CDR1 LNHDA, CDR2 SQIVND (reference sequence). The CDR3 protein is CASSMEQTGPASEQYF. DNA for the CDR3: TGTGCCAGTAGCATGGAGCAGACAGGTCCTGCCTCCGAGCAGTACTTC. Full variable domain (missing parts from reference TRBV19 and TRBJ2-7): DGGITQSPKYLFRKEGQNVTLSCEQNLNHDAMYWYRQDPGQGLRLIYYSQIVNDFQKGDIAEGYSVSREKKESFPLTVTSAQKNPTAFYLCASSMEQTGPASEQYFGPGTRLTVT.

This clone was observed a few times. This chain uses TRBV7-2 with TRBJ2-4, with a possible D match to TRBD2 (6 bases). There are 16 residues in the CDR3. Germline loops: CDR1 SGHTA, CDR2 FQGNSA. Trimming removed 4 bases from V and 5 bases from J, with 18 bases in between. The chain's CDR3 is CASSSSTGTRENIQYF. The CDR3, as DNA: TGTGCCAGCAGCTCCTCAACCGGGACTCGGGAAAACATTCAGTACTTC.

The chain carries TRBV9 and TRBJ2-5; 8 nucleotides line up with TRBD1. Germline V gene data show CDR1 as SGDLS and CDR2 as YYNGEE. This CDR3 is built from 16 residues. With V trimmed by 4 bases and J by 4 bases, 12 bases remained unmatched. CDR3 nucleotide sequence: TGTGCCAGCAGCACCAGAGTGGACAGGGCGGCAGAGACCCAGTACTTC. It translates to CASSTRVDRAAETQYF.

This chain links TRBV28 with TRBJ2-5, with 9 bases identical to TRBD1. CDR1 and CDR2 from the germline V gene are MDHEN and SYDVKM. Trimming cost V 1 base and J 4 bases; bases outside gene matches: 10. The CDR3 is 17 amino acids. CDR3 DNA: TGTGCCAGCAGTTTATTCGCGACAGGGGGAGTAGGAGAGACCCAGTACTTC. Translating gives CASSLFATGGVGETQYF.